This T cell receptor beta chain was recorded in a study of cytomegalovirus exposure and HLA in healthy donors (dated by TCRdb to about 2017). The study in broad terms: An earlier analysis of some 550 of the donors reported more than 250 Gb of sequence data and around 110 million unique TCR beta sequences from about 180 million T cells. About 330 gigabases of sequencing data and around 85 million unique TCR sequences made up an early release that covered about 640 HLA-typed donors. A later analysis re-analyzed previously published TCR beta repertoires from 550 to 700 donors and added high-resolution HLA genotyping to study TCR occurrence patterns. Typing coverage varied by locus: about 629-640 donors for A, B, C, DRB1 and DQB1; more than 500 for DQA1; around 570 for DPA1; around 450 for DPB1. High-throughput TCR immunosequencing, statistical association of individual TCRs with disease status, and machine learning were combined to predict cytomegalovirus infection status. A later genetic analysis took genome-wide SNP genotypes for about 55% of the 666 donors and used that subset as a discovery cohort. Every repertoire in the discovery cohort had been generated on one and the same sequencing platform. Class I and class II HLA loci were covered by the typing at four-digit resolution. Among about 410 genotyped donors of the cohort, an average of approximately 200,000 unique TCR beta nucleotide sequences was sequenced per donor, of which about 18% were non-productive. Of the 300 to 450 genotyped donors, 80% to 90% were placed in the genetic ancestry cluster associated with self-reported Caucasian donors. Using immunosequencing, the study profiled T cell repertoires from 666 subjects and related those repertoires to cytomegalovirus serostatus. Along with the roughly 670-subject first cohort, a separate validation cohort of over a hundred different subjects was used. An earlier analysis of some 500 of the donors applied high-throughput TCR beta sequencing to assess whether each TCR beta V gene segment acted as functional or pseudogenic. Donor age, sex, ethnicity and CMV serostatus were collected together with the repertoire data. Rather than drawing on any new phenotypic data, the later analysis identified candidate immune exposures from TCR beta sequences and the way those sequences occurred across donors. The study aimed to test whether signatures of past pathogen exposure could be identified by cataloging public T cell receptors. Because of strong linkage in the cohort, roughly five DR-DQ haplotypes were treated as single units for association and clustering. The full study reports these points: The presence/absence analyses assumed that sequencing depth was roughly uniform across donors, and that assumption may not be true. In a later analysis, the rate of TCR association differed among HLA loci, with DRB1 alleles having the most associated TCRs and HLA-C alleles having the fewest. The cohort was sequenced for TCR beta chains only, and without alpha or paired-chain data the features that could be detected were limited. Because HLA typing was missing for some donors at each locus, association tests included only the typed subset. The sequencing pipeline was judged likely to have produced a cluster of highly shared sequence variants as a technical artifact. A later genetic analysis reported fewer N-insertions in productive TCRs among donors in an Asian-associated ancestry cluster than the roughly 670-donor mean. In a later analysis, most CMV-associated TCR beta chains were found to appear HLA-restricted, with HLA associations seemingly driven largely by CMV exposure. A further reported finding was that TCR beta sequences accurately predicted the HLA-A and HLA-B alleles for most subjects in the first cohort. In the study, about 150 TCR beta chains were listed as associated with cytomegalovirus. The classifier was reported to diagnose cytomegalovirus status with high specificity and sensitivity in both the original cohort and the validation cohort. Most TCR sequences were observed very rarely across donors, whereas some public TCRs were present in many individuals. A few of the identified cytomegalovirus-associated TCR beta chains were confirmed in vitro to be specific for cytomegalovirus antigens. In a later analysis, HLA-associated TCR beta chains were found to be more clonally expanded and to have lower generation probabilities than equally common non-associated chains. Because counts were too low, approximately 15 rarely observed V segments, including chromosome 9 orphons, were excluded from the earlier analysis of under 650 of the donors. According to a later analysis, parvovirus B19, influenza, CMV and Epstein-Barr virus appeared linked to several top co-occurrence clusters. A later genetic analysis associated a missense DCLRE1C variant with V-gene and J-gene trimming of TCR beta chains, and an independent cohort replicated the association. For the cohort, immune exposure information was limited to CMV serostatus. Some IMGT-functional V segments, including TRBV6-2 and TRBV6-3, could not be distinguished by the 87-base-pair reads and were therefore excluded. In a later analysis, some 18,000 TCR beta sequences were associated with specific HLA alleles at a false discovery rate of 0.05. Linkage disequilibrium might explain the correlated functional status among segregating V segments, but an unknown experimental factor could not be ruled out. Assigning TCR associations to individual alleles was difficult when HLA alleles, especially DR and DQ, strongly co-occurred. It was suggested by the authors that the approach could potentially be generalized to other disease states and immunological phenotypes. In an earlier analysis of approximately 590 of the donors, most TCR beta V segments appeared in productive rearrangements about 87% or about 30% of the time, broadly matching IMGT annotations.

The cohort comprised some 730 healthy bone marrow donors. All cohort members were sampled while nominally healthy, although unrecorded immune exposures were likely present. The donor tested CMV seropositive and was one of the 289 seropositive cohort members. Every donor gave a peripheral blood sample, and the peripheral blood mononuclear cells from that sample were used for TCR beta sequencing. The Qiagen DNeasy Blood Extraction Kit was used to extract genomic DNA from the blood cell samples. CDR3 length: 14 amino acids, cysteine to phenylalanine. Only CDR3 DNA is held: 42 bases, read in frame from base 1. The V end gives up 5 bases and the J end 2 bases, leaving 5 bases in the junction not matched to a gene. Sequences KGHSH (CDR1) and LQKENI (CDR2) are obtained from the germline V gene. Library prep was done by the immunoSEQ multiplex PCR assay. For the multiplex PCR, a mixture combining 60 forward primers for TCR Vbeta segments and 13 reverse primers for TCR Jbeta segments was used. Amplification of the CDR3 region of rearranged TCR beta genes was performed with a multiplex PCR assay on genomic DNA. The amplified TCR beta libraries were sequenced on the Illumina HiSeq System as 87-base-pair reads. The authors' pipeline ran thus. A later analysis tallied approximately 87 million unique TCR beta chains across the roughly 610 repertoires, and about 12 million of those chains were shared by two or more donors. Raw reads were error-corrected and collapsed into unique sequences by a nearest-neighbor algorithm in which closely related sequences were merged to remove PCR and sequencing errors. Alignment of CDR3 sequences to IMGT reference sequences was used to assign V, D and J gene segments. For a sequence to be retained, a match of at least six nucleotides to both a V gene segment and a J gene segment was required. Rearrangements were called productive when the CDR3 lacked stop codons and stayed in frame with V and J; all others were non-productive. Following IMGT convention, CDR3 was defined as the stretch from the second conserved V-encoded cysteine up to the conserved J-encoded phenylalanine. The earlier analysis of some 580 of the donors excluded any sequence lacking an unambiguous match to a single V gene segment. An earlier analysis of around 600 of the donors classified V segments as functional when productive rearrangements were above 56.7% and as segregating when the standard deviation between donors was above 5%. A statistical classification framework was built for diagnosing cytomegalovirus status from the catalog of TCR beta chain sequences. In a later analysis, TCR nucleotide sequences were compared against IMGT/GENE-DB human TR gene sequences so that V and J genes could be assigned. A later analysis assigned CDR3 sequences and most-parsimonious VDJ recombination scenarios with the TCRdist pipeline. In a later analysis, every TCR beta chain was defined by the combination of its CDR3 amino acid sequence and its V-gene family, and reads without a unique V-gene family were dropped. As a way to deal with suspected cross-contamination and a sequencing artifact, a later analysis dropped over 550 nucleotide sequences that were highly shared and had low generation probability. For each public chain, a later analysis derived a clonal expansion index from normalized ranks of inferred template counts within each repertoire. In a later analysis, generation probabilities were computed with a VDJ recombination model fitted to out-of-frame rearrangements, and the resulting probabilities were checked against IGoR. In a later analysis, hypergeometric tests were used to score TCR-TCR, TCR-HLA and TCR-CMV co-occurrence, with a repertoire-size bias correction applied to TCR pairs. In a later analysis, false discovery rates were estimated by permuting HLA or CMV assignments 20 times. In a later analysis, co-occurring TCRs were grouped using DBSCAN, with TCRdist sequence similarity added in when clustering inside HLA-allele-positive subsets. Repertoires with fewer than 30,000 or more than 120,000 public chains, plus five repertoires with anomalous nucleotide sharing, were excluded from co-occurrence clustering. TCRdb re-hosts the immuneACCESS table, in-frame sequences only. Its copies lack some clones; in the studies checked, an unresolved V gene accounts for under half of them, and the cause for the rest is not known. From that table come the V and J calls and clone size; the DNA was used to work out D and trimming. The sample profile shows 95,000 to 150,000 clones; approximately 78% of them were found once. The ten largest clones add up to about 7.9% of the sample.

Points on this clone: Its antigen is still unknown. No qualities accompany the bases; no much larger clone lies one base away.

Sequenced input: PBMCs. This clonotype originated in a woman between 35 and 50 years old in good health and CMV-seropositive. The rearranged chain carries TRBV18 and TRBJ1-1; 7 bases in the junction line up with TRBD1. The CDR3 has the sequence CASSDQGDNTEAFF. The bases read TGTGCCAGCTCAGATCAGGGGGACAACACTGAAGCTTTCTTT.